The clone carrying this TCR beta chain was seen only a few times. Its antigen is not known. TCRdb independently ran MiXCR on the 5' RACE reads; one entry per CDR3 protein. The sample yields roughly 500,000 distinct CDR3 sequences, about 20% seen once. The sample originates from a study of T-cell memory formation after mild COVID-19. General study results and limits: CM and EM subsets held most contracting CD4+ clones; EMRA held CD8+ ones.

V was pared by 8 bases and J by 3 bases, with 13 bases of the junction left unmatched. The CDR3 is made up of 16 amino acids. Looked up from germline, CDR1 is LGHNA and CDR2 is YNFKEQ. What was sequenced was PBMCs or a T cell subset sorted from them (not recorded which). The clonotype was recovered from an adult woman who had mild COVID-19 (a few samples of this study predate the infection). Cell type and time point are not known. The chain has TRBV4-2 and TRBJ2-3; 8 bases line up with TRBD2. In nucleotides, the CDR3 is TGTGCCAGCTCCTATACAGCGGGAGAGGGGACAGATACGCAGTATTTT. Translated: CASSYTAGEGTDTQYF.